This TCR beta chain appears in the sequencing data of a study of T-cell reconstitution after alpha-beta-depleted transplantation in children. As it was prepared, the TCRbeta library received unique molecular identifiers. A single record per CDR3 protein comes from TCRdb applying MiXCR to the PCR reads. This table has about 360,000 distinct CDR3 sequences, about 14% appearing once. The origin of this receptor is a human donor who donated a stem cell graft to a child with Fanconi anemia. Specimen: PBMCs, collected from the stem cell graft.

The chain's CDR3 is CASRGSGTGINQYF. Here the CDR3 DNA reads TGTGCCAGCAGGGGATCGGGGACAGGGATAAACCAGTACTTC. V usage is TRBV11-2 and J usage is TRBJ2-7; 9 nucleotides agree with TRBD1. There are 14 residues in the CDR3. Germline V lookup: CDR1 SGHAT, CDR2 FQNNGV. V lost 6 bases, J lost 10 bases, and 13 bases stayed unmatched.